Following are 14 T cell receptor beta chains from one sample sequenced in a study of PD-1 blockade in mismatch repair-deficient tumors. Profiling relied on immunoSEQ multiplex PCR, and the TCRdb table lists in-frame clones only, not all of them. The sample lists 15,000 or so clones; 80% to 90% were seen once. This specimen was PBMCs, taken approximately 15 weeks after starting pembrolizumab. Receptor source: an adult with mismatch repair-deficient cancer.

This chain links TRBV4-1 with TRBJ2-1; the match to TRBD2 covers 9 bases. Germline CDR1 is MGHRA and CDR2 is YSYEKL. The CDR3 contains 13 residues. J lost 10 bases, V lost 7 bases, and 8 bases had no gene match. The CDR3 bases are TGCGCCAGCACCCCGGGACTAGCAAAGGAGCAGTTCTTC. Translated, it gives CASTPGLAKEQFF.

The chain has TRBV29-1 and TRBJ1-2, with 7 bases matching TRBD1. The CDR3 contains 11 residues. The germline V gene has CDR1 SQVTM and CDR2 ANQGSEA. Losses at the gene ends were 4 bases for V and 4 bases for J; bases not matched to a gene: 0. The DNA for the CDR3 is TGCAGCGTTGCAGGGGGCTATGGCTACACCTTC. This codes for CSVAGGYGYTF.

The chain couples TRBV30 to TRBJ2-3; TRBD2 agrees at 7 bases. Germline values: CDR1 GTSNPN, CDR2 SVGIG (reference sequence). This CDR3 has 13 amino acids. J lost 4 bases, V lost 3 bases, and 4 bases had no gene match. The CDR3 region is CAWSPLAPDTQYF. For the CDR3, the DNA is TGTGCCTGGAGCCCACTAGCGCCAGATACGCAGTATTTT.

V and J are TRBV5-1 and TRBJ2-5, with TRBD2 matching 7 bases. Germline V gives CDR1 SGHRS, CDR2 YFSETQ. J gave up 5 bases and V 4 bases, and 14 bases lay outside the gene matches. CDR3 length equals 16 residues. CDR3 loop: CASSGPTGGRGETQYF. The CDR3 DNA reads as TGCGCCAGCAGCGGGCCTACGGGAGGACGGGGGGAGACCCAGTACTTC.

This clone was observed a few times. The V call is TRBV6-5, the J call TRBJ2-7; tentatively, D is TRBD1 (5 bases). From germline, CDR1 is MNHEY and CDR2 SVGAGI. The CDR3 has 14 residues. Trimming pared 5 bases from V and 0 bases from J, leaving 11 bases between. The CDR3: CASSPLDTSYEQYF. CDR3 in DNA: TGTGCCAGCAGTCCTCTGGACACCTCCTACGAGCAGTACTTC.

This rearrangement joins TRBV2 to TRBJ2-7; 8 bases align to TRBD2. J gave up 2 bases and V 11 bases, and 14 bases lay outside the gene matches. Looked up from germline, CDR1 is SNHLY and CDR2 is FYNNEI. The CDR3 length is 15 residues. CDR3 sequence: CAATGGQGLPYEQYF. CDR3 bases: TGTGCCGCCACGGGAGGGCAGGGGCTTCCCTACGAGCAGTACTTC.

The V and J genes are TRBV5-4 and TRBJ2-1, with 8 bases aligning to TRBD2. This CDR3 contains 16 residues. The ends lost 4 bases at V and 7 bases at J; junction bases unmatched: 13. Germline values: CDR1 SGHNT, CDR2 YYREEE (reference sequence). The CDR3 here is CASSPGGGARSNEQFF. DNA for the CDR3: TGTGCCAGCAGCCCGGGAGGGGGGGCTCGGAGTAATGAGCAGTTCTTC.

This chain links TRBV7-9 with TRBJ2-1; D possibly corresponds to TRBD2 (6 bases). The CDR3 is 14 residues long. Germline V gene data show CDR1 as SEHNR and CDR2 as FQNEAQ (reference sequence). Trimming left V 1 base short and J 7 bases short, with 11 bases between. The DNA for the CDR3 is TGTGCCAGCAGCTTAGAGGGAGGTCTGAATGAGCAGTTCTTC. As protein: CASSLEGGLNEQFF.

The V call is TRBV28, the J call TRBJ2-7, with D unclear. V gave up 3 bases and J gave up 2 bases, with 8 bases separating them. Germline CDR1 reads MDHEN; CDR2 reads SYDVKM. This CDR3 contains 13 residues. The CDR3 here is CASSFHSTYEQYF. The CDR3 nucleotides are TGTGCCAGCAGTTTCCACTCAACCTACGAGCAGTACTTC. Supplemented by reference TRBV28 and TRBJ2-7, the full variable domain reads DVKVTQSSRYLVKRTGEKVFLECVQDMDHENMFWYRQDPGLGLRLIYFSYDVKMKEKGDIPEGYSVSREKKERFSLILESASTNQTSMYLCASSFHSTYEQYFGPGTRLTVT.

The chain uses TRBV28 and TRBJ2-4; TRBD1 matches 9 bases. The CDR3 is 18 amino acids. J lost 3 bases, V lost 0 bases, and 9 bases had no gene match. Germline V gene data show CDR1 as MDHEN and CDR2 as SYDVKM. CDR3 coding DNA: TGTGCCAGCAGTTTATGGCAGACAGGGGGTAAGAACAAAAACATTCAGTACTTC. This encodes CASSLWQTGGKNKNIQYF.

The gene calls are TRBV5-1 and TRBJ2-3; D might be TRBD2 (5 bases). Germline CDR1 is SGHRS and CDR2 is YFSETQ. This CDR3 is built from 16 residues. V gave up 4 bases and J gave up 3 bases, with 18 bases separating them. CDR3 residues: CASSPLWGDVTDTQYF. DNA of the CDR3: TGCGCCAGCAGCCCCCTTTGGGGAGACGTAACAGATACGCAGTATTTT.

V gene TRBV19 combines with J gene TRBJ1-3; D is unresolved. This CDR3 spans 14 amino acids. Germline V gives CDR1 LNHDA, CDR2 SQIVND (reference sequence). The V end was cut by 2 bases, the J end by 4 bases, with 9 bases between. CDR3 coding DNA: TGTGCCAGTAGTATAAGCGGCCTCGGAAACACCATATATTTT. Translating it yields CASSISGLGNTIYF.

This rearrangement joins TRBV5-1 to TRBJ1-1; D is ambiguous. The CDR3 spans 13 residues. Germline CDR1 SGHRS, CDR2 YFSETQ. Trimming pared 4 bases from V and 3 bases from J, leaving 10 bases between. The CDR3 here is CASSDLGYTEAFF. The CDR3 DNA sequence: TGCGCCAGCAGCGACCTCGGGTACACTGAAGCTTTCTTT.

This clone appeared a few times. This chain joins TRBV7-9 and TRBJ2-7; 7 positions agree with TRBD1. The CDR3 is 15 residues long. Germline V gene sequence: CDR1 SEHNR, CDR2 FQNEAQ (reference sequence). With 6 bases clipped from V and 0 bases from J, the junction kept 8 bases outside the gene matches. The CDR3 sequence is CASRPKGDSSYEQYF. CDR3 in DNA: TGTGCCAGCAGGCCCAAAGGGGACAGCTCCTACGAGCAGTACTTC.